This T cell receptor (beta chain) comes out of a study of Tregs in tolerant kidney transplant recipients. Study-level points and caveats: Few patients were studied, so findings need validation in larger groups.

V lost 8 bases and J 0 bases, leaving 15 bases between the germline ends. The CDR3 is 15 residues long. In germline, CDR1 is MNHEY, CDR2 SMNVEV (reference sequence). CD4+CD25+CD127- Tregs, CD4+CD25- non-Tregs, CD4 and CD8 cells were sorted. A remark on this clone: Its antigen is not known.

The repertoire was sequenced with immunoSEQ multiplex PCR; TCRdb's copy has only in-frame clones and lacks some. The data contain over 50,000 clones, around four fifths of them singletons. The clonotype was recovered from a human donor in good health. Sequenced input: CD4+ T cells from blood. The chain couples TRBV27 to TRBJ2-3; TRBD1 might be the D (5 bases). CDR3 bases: TGTGCCAGCCAGGGTATGGATTCTAGCACAGATACGCAGTATTTT. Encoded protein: CASQGMDSSTDTQYF.